The 19 T cell receptor beta chains presented below share a single source sample, sequenced in a study of T cell repertoires in cytomegalovirus infection. Via MiXCR, TCRdb re-called the reads, giving one row per CDR3 protein. The profile covers 560,000 or so distinct CDR3 sequences, with 16% appearing a single time and under 30% taken by the ten largest. Material: CD8+ T cells from PBMCs. The receptors derive from a human donor in good health (CMV status not recorded). Some clones in this sample may be carry-over from other donors' samples.

This clonotype was detected a few times. The rearrangement uses TRBV20-1 and TRBJ2-7, with D unclear. V was pared by 5 bases and J by 3 bases, with 8 bases between. Germline assignment: CDR1 DFQATT and CDR2 SNEGSKA (reference sequence). This CDR3 is built from 11 residues. The DNA of the CDR3 is TGCAGTGCTCGAGCTGACTACGAGCAGTACTTC. Its translation is CSARADYEQYF.

This clonotype was observed a handful of times. J is TRBJ2-1 and V is TRBV7-3; no reliable D call. The V gene's germline CDR1 is SGHTA and CDR2 FQGTGA. Trimming pared 3 bases from V and 3 bases from J, leaving 6 bases between. The CDR3 covers 13 residues. The CDR3 bases are TGTGCCAGCAGCTTTGGGAACTACAATGAGCAGTTCTTC. Translated, it gives CASSFGNYNEQFF.

Only a few counts were recorded for this clonotype. The gene calls are TRBV4-1 and TRBJ2-1, with D possibly TRBD1 on 7 matching bases. Germline assignment: CDR1 MGHRA and CDR2 YSYEKL. This CDR3 is 16 amino acids long. V was trimmed by 5 bases and J by 9 bases, leaving 23 bases between them. The CDR3 DNA reads TGCGCCAGCAGCGCCCTCTCATCCTACAGGGGAGGTGAGCAGTTCTTC. Translation: CASSALSSYRGGEQFF.

Many counts were recorded for this clonotype. This CDR3 is CASSHALGTAAGELFF. The CDR3 DNA reads TGTGCCAGCAGCCACGCACTAGGGACTGCTGCCGGGGAGCTGTTTTTT. This chain links TRBV3-1 with TRBJ2-2, with D perhaps TRBD2 (6 bases). CDR3 size: 16 residues. The germline V gene encodes CDR1 LGHDT and CDR2 YNNKEL (reference sequence). V shed 3 bases and J shed 6 bases, with 17 bases lying between them.

This clonotype came up many times. This sequence joins TRBV25-1 and TRBJ2-1, with a tentative D call TRBD2 (6 bases). With 2 bases removed from V and 1 base from J, the gap between germline ends came to 21 bases. The germline V gene has CDR1 MGHDK and CDR2 SYGVNS. CDR3 length equals 19 residues. CDR3 protein: CASSEIEMSGGESYNEQFF. The DNA of the CDR3 is TGTGCCAGCAGTGAAATCGAAATGTCGGGCGGGGAATCCTACAATGAGCAGTTCTTC.

J is TRBJ2-7 and V is TRBV14, with 15 bases that match TRBD2. The germline V gene has CDR1 SGHDN and CDR2 FVKESK. V gave up 1 base and J gave up 0 bases; unmatched junction bases: 10. This CDR3 comprises 20 residues. The CDR3 protein is CASSQADWTSGRASSYEQYF. DNA for the CDR3: TGTGCCAGCAGCCAAGCCGACTGGACTAGCGGGAGGGCGAGCTCCTACGAGCAGTACTTC.

A few counts support this clonotype. The rearrangement joins TRBV27 to TRBJ2-3, with D possibly TRBD2 on 5 matching bases. The germline V gene has CDR1 MNHEY and CDR2 SMNVEV (reference sequence). The V end was cut by 0 bases, the J end by 0 bases, with 7 bases between. The CDR3 contains 15 residues. For the CDR3, the DNA is TGTGCCAGCAGTTTATCCCCGGGAAGCACAGATACGCAGTATTTT. It translates to CASSLSPGSTDTQYF.

This clonotype was detected a few times. This chain links TRBV18 with TRBJ1-1; 9 bases are shared with TRBD1. This CDR3 comprises 16 residues. From germline, CDR1 is KGHSH and CDR2 LQKENI. The J segment lost 1 base and the V segment lost 0 bases, leaving 3 bases of the junction unmatched. CDR3 protein: CASSPPGGQGNTEAFF. The DNA for the CDR3 is TGTGCCAGCTCACCACCGGGGGGACAGGGGAACACTGAAGCTTTCTTT. The variable domain in full, completed from reference TRBV18 and TRBJ1-1, reads NAGVMQNPRHLVRRRGQEARLRCSPMKGHSHVYWYRQLPEEGLKFMVYLQKENIIDESGMPKERFSAEFPKEGPSILRIQQVVRGDSAAYFCASSPPGGQGNTEAFFGQGTRLTVV.

The chain couples TRBV14 to TRBJ2-3; D is unclear. Looked up from germline, CDR1 is SGHDN and CDR2 is FVKESK. The CDR3 length is 13 residues. Trimming took 4 bases from V and 6 from J, leaving 11 bases between them. The CDR3: CASSPLLLDTQYF. Here the CDR3 DNA reads TGTGCCAGCAGCCCTCTACTACTGGATACGCAGTATTTT.

The chain has TRBV3-1 and TRBJ2-7, with D perhaps matching TRBD1 or TRBD2 (5 bases each). Deletions cut 2 bases from V and 5 bases from J, with 13 bases between. Germline V gives CDR1 LGHDT, CDR2 YNNKEL (reference sequence). The CDR3 has 14 residues. As DNA, the CDR3 is TGTGCCAGCAGCCAAACGGCGAGGGGCAACGAGCAGTACTTC. Its translation is CASSQTARGNEQYF.

This rearrangement joins TRBV2 to TRBJ2-7, with D hard to call. The CDR3 totals 15 residues. Trimming left V 3 bases short and J 0 bases short, with 12 bases between. Germline CDR1 is SNHLY and CDR2 is FYNNEI. The CDR3 sequence is CASSDRPTSSYEQYF. CDR3 nucleotides: TGTGCCAGCAGTGACAGACCGACGAGCTCCTACGAGCAGTACTTC.

This clonotype was detected only a few times. This chain joins TRBV20-1 and TRBJ2-2, with TRBD2 matching over 12 bases. This CDR3 contains 17 residues. V gave up 0 bases and J gave up 5 bases; unmatched junction bases: 7. Germline assignment: CDR1 DFQATT and CDR2 SNEGSKA (reference sequence). Here the CDR3 reads CSARDTPSGGGTGELFF. The CDR3 DNA follows: TGCAGTGCTAGAGATACCCCTAGCGGGGGGGGGACCGGGGAGCTGTTTTTT.

This clonotype was seen ten or more times. This rearrangement joins TRBV24-1 to TRBJ1-5; 9 positions match TRBD1. The germline V gene encodes CDR1 KGHDR and CDR2 SFDVKD. Trimming cost V 5 bases and J 7 bases; bases outside gene matches: 8. CDR3 length equals 15 residues. CDR3 region: CATSGYRGRTQPQHF. As DNA, the CDR3 is TGTGCCACCAGTGGCTACAGGGGGCGAACGCAGCCCCAGCATTTT.

This clonotype was detected a few times. This clone may be a read error of a much larger clone one base away. The CDR3 does not close with the conserved phenylalanine or tryptophan, likely indicating a read error. The rearrangement uses TRBV7-6 and TRBJ2-1, with D perhaps given as TRBD1 or TRBD2 (5 bases each). The CDR3 has 13 residues. CDR1 and CDR2 from the germline V gene are SGHVS and FNYEAQ. V was cut by 8 bases and J by 6 bases, with 14 bases left in between. CDR3 bases: TGTGCCAGCGGCGACAGTGAGGGCAATGAGCAGTTCTTA. This codes for CASGDSEGNEQFL.

The chain carries TRBV28 and TRBJ2-2; TRBD1 agrees at 7 bases. Trimming took 3 bases from V and 2 from J; bases not matched to a gene: 6. Germline CDR1 is MDHEN and CDR2 is SYDVKM. This CDR3 comprises 16 residues. CDR3 region: CASSFSGQVNTGELFF. Written as DNA, the CDR3 is TGTGCCAGCAGTTTCTCAGGACAGGTTAACACCGGGGAGCTGTTTTTT.

The chain joins TRBV10-2 to TRBJ2-5; 11 bases agree with TRBD1. CDR1 and CDR2 from the germline V gene are WSHSY and SAAADI. The CDR3 consists of 12 residues. The trim removed 4 bases at V and 9 bases at J, leaving 1 base unmatched. The CDR3 loop is CASSGDRGAQYF. DNA for the CDR3: TGCGCCAGCAGTGGGGACAGGGGGGCCCAGTACTTC.

In its sample, this clonotype was seen a few times. This chain connects TRBV7-9 to TRBJ2-1, with 9 bases aligning to TRBD1. Germline V gives CDR1 SEHNR, CDR2 FQNEAQ (reference sequence). The V segment lost 0 bases and the J segment 8 bases; nucleotides outside the gene matches: 14. The CDR3 spans 18 residues. CDR3 bases: TGTGCCAGCAGCTTAGCCCTTAATCGTACAGGGGGCTGGGATGAGCAGTTCTTC. Its translation: CASSLALNRTGGWDEQFF.

In its sample, this clonotype was seen many times. The V gene is TRBV7-6, the J gene TRBJ2-1; D gene unclear. V lost 6 bases and J lost 9, with 15 bases in between. Germline V gene sequence: CDR1 SGHVS, CDR2 FNYEAQ. The CDR3 runs to 13 residues. The CDR3 sequence: CASSLSTGSEQFF. CDR3 DNA: TGTGCCAGCAGTCTCTCCACCGGCAGTGAGCAGTTCTTC.

Regarding this clonotype: Since the CDR3 does not end with the conserved phenylalanine or tryptophan, this likely comes from a read error. V usage is TRBV6-2 or TRBV6-3 and J usage is TRBJ2-3; tentatively, D is TRBD1 or TRBD2 (5 bases each). The CDR3 consists of 16 residues. Per germline, CDR1 MNHEY and CDR2 SVGEGT. The CDR3: CASSSRRGVISDSQYY. CDR3 in DNA: TGTGCCAGCAGTTCCCGCAGAGGGGTGATTTCAGATTCGCAGTATTAT.